This TCR beta chain was observed in a study of Graves' ophthalmopathy and Graves' hyperthyroidism. Notes on the study in general: Blood also carried most expanded thyroid clonotypes exceeding 0.001 frequency.

Thyroid ultrasound, orbital computed tomography, TRAb, serum thyroxine and clinical symptoms formed the basis of diagnosis. Trimming took 4 bases from V and 0 from J, leaving 13 bases between them. The germline CDR1 and CDR2 sequences are MNHEY and SVGEGT. CDR3 length equals 16 residues. The sample holds many counts of this clonotype. Its antigen is still unknown. Investigators amplified TCR beta CDR3 regions from RNA transcripts. HTBI primers were employed in first-round RT-PCR, then a second-round multiplex PCR followed. TCRdb reprocessed the multiplex PCR reads via MiXCR and lists one record per CDR3 protein. Here the sample spans just over 600,000 distinct CDR3 sequences, over 20% being singletons.

This receptor was identified in a woman under 30 with stable Graves' hyperthyroidism. Some clones in this sample may be carry-over from other donors' samples. The chain links TRBV6-2 or TRBV6-3 to TRBJ2-1; possibly TRBD1 for D (6 bases). Sample: peripheral blood. For the CDR3, the DNA is TGTGCCAGCAGTTCGAGGGGGTGGTACTCCTACAATGAGCAGTTCTTC. Translation: CASSSRGWYSYNEQFF.